This T cell receptor (beta chain) appears in the sequencing data of a study of blood T cells in healthy people across ages. For the second PCR, which ran for roughly 7 to 11 cycles, a sample-barcoded 5' primer and a J-beta primer mix were used. TCRdb independently ran MiXCR on the 5' RACE reads; one entry per CDR3 protein. The repertoire has 850,000 to 1,000,000 distinct CDR3 sequences, roughly 50% of them found once; the top ten carry around an eighth. V was shortened by 5 bases and J by 6 bases, with 15 bases between the two germline ends. In germline, CDR1 is MNHEY, CDR2 SMNVEV (reference sequence). This CDR3 spans 14 amino acids.

Sequencing was performed on blood. This rearrangement joins TRBV27 to TRBJ2-3; the D call may be TRBD1 or TRBD2 (5 bases each). The clonotype was recovered from a man aged 30 to 45 in good health. The CDR3 here is CASSQRGGFDTQYF. For the CDR3, the DNA is TGTGCCAGCAGTCAGAGGGGTGGGTTCGATACGCAGTATTTT.